A single sample gave rise to the 18 T cell receptor beta chains below, sequenced in a study of lymphopenia after photon versus proton radiotherapy. The repertoire was sequenced with immunoSEQ multiplex PCR; TCRdb's copy has only in-frame clones and lacks some. The sample includes tens of thousands of clones, about 82% seen only once; the top ten take roughly 20%. This material consisted of peripheral blood, taken from a patient treated with proton-based radiotherapy. Receptor source: an older woman with pancreatic cancer.

By sample share, this clone is medium-sized (0.01 to 0.1%). The rearrangement uses TRBV28 and TRBJ2-7; 7 bases line up with TRBD1. Losses at the gene ends were 6 bases for V and 3 bases for J; bases not matched to a gene: 2. The CDR3 consists of 12 residues. CDR1 MDHEN and CDR2 SYDVKM come from the germline V gene. The CDR3 reads CASRTGNYEQYF. CDR3 nucleotides: TGTGCCAGCAGGACAGGGAACTACGAGCAGTACTTC.

About this clone: At one of its ends the junction is not consistent with the germline gene, which may arise from a read error. This chain joins TRBV7-7 and TRBJ1-1; tentative D call: TRBD1 (5 bases). This CDR3 has 13 amino acids. The germline V gene encodes CDR1 SSHAT and CDR2 FNYEAQ (reference sequence). CDR3 in DNA: TGTGCTAGCAGCCTACACCTCGGGGGAGAAGCTTTCTTT. Encoded protein: CASSLHLGGEAFF.

This chain joins TRBV4-2 and TRBJ2-5; D may be TRBD2 (5 bases). In germline, CDR1 is LGHNA, CDR2 YNFKEQ. This CDR3 contains 13 residues. V dropped 3 bases and J dropped 1 base, with 6 bases sitting between them. CDR3 DNA: TGTGCCAGCAGCCAGGGAGTCCAAGAGACCCAGTACTTC. It translates to CASSQGVQETQYF.

The chain recombines TRBV6-5 with TRBJ1-1, with TRBD1 matching over 8 bases. The CDR3 is 14 amino acids. Germline V gene lookup returns CDR1 MNHEY and CDR2 SVGAGI. The ends lost 5 bases at V and 6 bases at J; junction bases unmatched: 8. The CDR3 region is CASSRPSGQAEAFF. In DNA form, the CDR3 reads TGTGCCAGCAGTCGACCGTCGGGACAGGCTGAAGCTTTCTTT.

This clone has just one count. The V and J genes are TRBV7-2 and TRBJ2-7; TRBD2 agrees at 10 bases. The CDR3 contains 15 residues. CDR1 and CDR2 (germline): SGHTA, FQGNSA. Germline trimming cut 5 bases from V and 0 bases from J; bases unmatched to any gene: 4. Here the CDR3 reads CASSTASGSSYEQYF. As DNA, the CDR3 is TGTGCCAGCAGCACCGCTAGCGGGAGCTCCTACGAGCAGTACTTC.

The V gene is TRBV6-6, the J gene TRBJ2-2, with a weak D call TRBD1 (5 bases). In germline, CDR1 is MNHNY, CDR2 SVGAGI (reference sequence). The CDR3 runs 16 residues. With 2 bases removed from V and 5 bases from J, the gap between germline ends came to 15 bases. CDR3 residues: CASSYGAVQATGELFF. CDR3 in DNA: TGTGCCAGCAGTTACGGGGCGGTCCAGGCTACCGGGGAGCTGTTTTTT.

The CDR3 spells CASSPGQASAYGYTF. For the CDR3, the DNA is TGTGCCAGCTCGCCTGGACAGGCTTCAGCCTATGGCTACACCTTC. The chain is built from TRBV18 and TRBJ1-2; 7 nucleotides align to TRBD1. The germline V gene has CDR1 KGHSH and CDR2 LQKENI. V shed 6 bases, J shed 4 bases, and the junction held 11 bases outside the gene matches. The CDR3 totals 15 residues.

This clone has a handful of counts. This rearrangement joins TRBV7-2 to TRBJ2-5; D is undetermined. The CDR3 runs 13 residues. V lost 2 bases, J lost 1 base, and 5 bases lay in between. In germline, CDR1 is SGHTA, CDR2 FQGNSA. CDR3 in amino acids: CASSLTTQETQYF. The CDR3 coding sequence is TGTGCCAGCAGCTTAACCACCCAAGAGACCCAGTACTTC.

CDR3 residues: CASSRTDLTYEQYF. The DNA for the CDR3 is TGCGCCAGCAGCCGGACAGATTTAACCTACGAGCAGTACTTC. The chain recombines TRBV5-1 with TRBJ2-7, with a weak D call TRBD1 (6 bases). Germline V gene data show CDR1 as SGHRS and CDR2 as YFSETQ. The CDR3 covers 14 residues. Trimming shortened V by 4 bases and J by 2 bases, and 13 bases separated the two germline ends.

This chain links TRBV27 with TRBJ1-5; D is ambiguous. V lost 2 bases to trimming and J lost 4 bases, with 3 bases between them. Germline V lookup: CDR1 MNHEY, CDR2 SMNVEV (reference sequence). CDR3 length: 12 residues. The DNA of the CDR3 is TGTGCCAGCAGTTTACGGAATCAGCCCCAGCATTTT. Translated: CASSLRNQPQHF.

The chain has TRBV4-3 and TRBJ2-3, with 8 nucleotides matching TRBD2. The CDR3 totals 19 residues. V lost 0 bases to trimming and J lost 6 bases; unmatched junction nucleotides: 17. The germline gives CDR1 LGHNA, CDR2 YSLEER. CDR3: CASSQESPDWTSPQDTQYF. The CDR3 DNA sequence: TGCGCCAGCAGCCAAGAGAGCCCTGACTGGACTAGCCCACAGGATACGCAGTATTTT.

V usage is TRBV5-4 and J usage is TRBJ1-2, with 11 bases matching TRBD1. Germline CDR1 reads SGHNT; CDR2 reads YYREEE (reference sequence). The CDR3 length is 18 residues. V was clipped by 0 bases and J by 4 bases; unmatched bases: 11. CDR3 amino acids: CASSLVNPGQGDRYGYTF. As DNA, the CDR3 is TGTGCCAGCAGCTTGGTAAACCCGGGACAGGGGGATCGCTATGGCTACACCTTC. Drawing the rest from reference TRBV5-4 and TRBJ1-2, the complete variable domain is ETGVTQSPTHLIKTRGQQVTLRCSSQSGHNTVSWYQQALGQGPQFIFQYYREEENGRGNFPPRFSGLQFPNYSSELNVNALELDDSALYLCASSLVNPGQGDRYGYTFGSGTRLTVV.

The chain couples TRBV6-6 to TRBJ1-1, with D unclear. The V end lost 7 bases, the J end lost 3 bases, and 15 bases lay between the germline ends. The length of the CDR3 is 14 residues. CDR1 is MNHNY and CDR2 is SVGAGI in the germline V gene (reference sequence). The CDR3 reads CASMEWSKDTEAFF. CDR3 nucleotides: TGTGCCAGCATGGAATGGAGCAAGGACACTGAAGCTTTCTTT.

The genes are TRBV7-2 and TRBJ2-1; possible D gene TRBD2, 6 bases. The germline gives CDR1 SGHTA, CDR2 FQGNSA. V gave up 5 bases and J gave up 7 bases, with 12 bases separating them. The CDR3 has 13 residues. As DNA, the CDR3 is TGTGCCAGCAGCATACGACGGGAGAATGAGCAGTTCTTC. Amino acid sequence: CASSIRRENEQFF.

This clone was recorded only once. The gene calls are TRBV18 and TRBJ2-7; tentatively, D is TRBD1 (5 bases). V gave up 6 bases and J gave up 1 base, with 13 bases separating them. This CDR3 has 14 residues. Germline V gene lookup returns CDR1 KGHSH and CDR2 LQKENI. CDR3 in DNA: TGTGCCAGCTCCGCAGGGTCTCGGTCCTACGAGCAGTACTTC. As protein: CASSAGSRSYEQYF.

This clone was observed once. CDR3 amino acids: CASSVVPIDPNEQFF. CDR3 bases: TGTGCCAGCAGCGTAGTACCCATTGACCCCAATGAGCAGTTCTTC. V gene TRBV9 combines with J gene TRBJ2-1; D unclear. Germline CDR1 reads SGDLS; CDR2 reads YYNGEE. This CDR3 spans 15 amino acids. V lost 0 bases and J 6 bases, leaving 13 bases between the germline ends.

The V and J genes are TRBV5-6 and TRBJ2-1; D unresolved. This CDR3 comprises 17 residues. Per the germline V gene, CDR1 is SGHDT and CDR2 is YYEEEE. V dropped 3 bases and J dropped 0 bases, with 16 bases sitting between them. The CDR3 DNA reads as TGTGCCAGCAGCTCGCCCCGCAGATCTAGCTCCTACAATGAGCAGTTCTTC. Translated: CASSSPRRSSSYNEQFF. Combining the CDR3 with reference TRBV5-6 and TRBJ2-1 gives the whole variable domain DAGVTQSPTHLIKTRGQQVTLRCSPKSGHDTVSWYQQALGQGPQFIFQYYEEEERQRGNFPDRFSGHQFPNYSSELNVNALLLGDSALYLCASSSPRRSSSYNEQFFGPGTRLTVL.

The chain combines TRBV28 with TRBJ2-3, with TRBD1 matching 8 bases. This CDR3 region has 15 residues. V shed 5 bases, J shed 3 bases, and the junction held 7 bases outside the gene matches. Germline V CDR1 and CDR2: MDHEN, SYDVKM. As DNA, the CDR3 is TGTGCCAGCAGTCCACTGGACAGGGTGACAGATACGCAGTATTTT. Protein sequence: CASSPLDRVTDTQYF. Full variable domain (outside the CDR3, taken from reference TRBV28 and TRBJ2-3): DVKVTQSSRYLVKRTGEKVFLECVQDMDHENMFWYRQDPGLGLRLIYFSYDVKMKEKGDIPEGYSVSREKKERFSLILESASTNQTSMYLCASSPLDRVTDTQYFGPGTRLTVL.